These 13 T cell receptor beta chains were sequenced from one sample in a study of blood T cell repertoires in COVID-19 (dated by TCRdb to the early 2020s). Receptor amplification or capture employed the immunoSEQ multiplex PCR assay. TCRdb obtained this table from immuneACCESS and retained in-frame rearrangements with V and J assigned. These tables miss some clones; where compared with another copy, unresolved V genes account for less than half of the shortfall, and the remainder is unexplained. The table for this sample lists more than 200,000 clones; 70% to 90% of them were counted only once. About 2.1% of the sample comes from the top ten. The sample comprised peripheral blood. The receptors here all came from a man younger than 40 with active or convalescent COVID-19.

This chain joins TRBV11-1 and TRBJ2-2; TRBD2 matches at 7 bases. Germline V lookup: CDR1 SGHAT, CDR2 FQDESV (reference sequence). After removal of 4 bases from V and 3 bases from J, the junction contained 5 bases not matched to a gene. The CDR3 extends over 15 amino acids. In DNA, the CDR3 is TGTGCCAGCAGCTGGGGGGGGACCTACACCGGGGAGCTGTTTTTT. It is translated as CASSWGGTYTGELFF.

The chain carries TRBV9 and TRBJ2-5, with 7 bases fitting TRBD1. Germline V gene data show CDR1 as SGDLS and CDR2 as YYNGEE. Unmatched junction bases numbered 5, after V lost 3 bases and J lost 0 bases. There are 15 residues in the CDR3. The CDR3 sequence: CASSATGSNQETQYF. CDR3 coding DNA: TGTGCCAGCAGCGCGACAGGGAGCAACCAAGAGACCCAGTACTTC.

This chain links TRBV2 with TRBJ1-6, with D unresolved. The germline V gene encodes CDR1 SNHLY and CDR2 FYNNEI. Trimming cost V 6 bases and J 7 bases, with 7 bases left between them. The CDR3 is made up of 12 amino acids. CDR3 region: CASSSVNSPLHF. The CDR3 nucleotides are TGTGCCAGCAGCTCGGTAAATTCACCCCTCCACTTT.

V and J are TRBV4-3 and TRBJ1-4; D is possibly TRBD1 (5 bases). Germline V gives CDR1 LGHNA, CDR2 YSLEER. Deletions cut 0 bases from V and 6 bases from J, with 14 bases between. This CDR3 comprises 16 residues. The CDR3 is CASSQDSEGRDEKLFF. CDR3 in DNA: TGCGCCAGCAGCCAAGATTCGGAGGGGAGGGATGAAAAACTGTTTTTT.

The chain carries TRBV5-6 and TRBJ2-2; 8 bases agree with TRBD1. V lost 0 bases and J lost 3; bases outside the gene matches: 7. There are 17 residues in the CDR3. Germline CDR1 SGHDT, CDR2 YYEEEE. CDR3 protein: CASSLVTGGFDTGELFF. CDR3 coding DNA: TGTGCCAGCAGCTTGGTTACAGGGGGATTTGACACCGGGGAGCTGTTTTTT.

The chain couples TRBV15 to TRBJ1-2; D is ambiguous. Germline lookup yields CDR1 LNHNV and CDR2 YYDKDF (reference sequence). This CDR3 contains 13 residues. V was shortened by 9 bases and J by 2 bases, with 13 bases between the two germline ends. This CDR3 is CATRLGSNYGYTF. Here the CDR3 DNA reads TGTGCCACACGATTGGGCAGCAACTATGGCTACACCTTC.

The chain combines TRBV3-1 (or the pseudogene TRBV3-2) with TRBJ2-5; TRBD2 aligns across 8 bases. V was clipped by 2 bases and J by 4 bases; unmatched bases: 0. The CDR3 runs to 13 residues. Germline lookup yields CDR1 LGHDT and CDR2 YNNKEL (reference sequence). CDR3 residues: CASSQSGGETQYF. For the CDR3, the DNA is TGTGCCAGCAGCCAAAGCGGGGGAGAGACCCAGTACTTC.

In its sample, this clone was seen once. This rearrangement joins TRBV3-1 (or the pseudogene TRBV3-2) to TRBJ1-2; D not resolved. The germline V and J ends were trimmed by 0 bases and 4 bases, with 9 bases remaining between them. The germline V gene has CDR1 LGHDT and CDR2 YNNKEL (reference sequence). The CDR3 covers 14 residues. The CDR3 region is CASSQDSGSYGYTF. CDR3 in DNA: TGTGCCAGCAGCCAAGATTCAGGATCCTATGGCTACACCTTC.

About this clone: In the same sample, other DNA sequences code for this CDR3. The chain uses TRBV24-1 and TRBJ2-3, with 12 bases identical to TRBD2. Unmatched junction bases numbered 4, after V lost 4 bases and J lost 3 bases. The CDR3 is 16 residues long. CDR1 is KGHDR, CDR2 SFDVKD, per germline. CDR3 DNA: TGTGCCACCAGTGACCCTAGCGGGGGGGGTACAGATACGCAGTATTTT. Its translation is CATSDPSGGGTDTQYF.

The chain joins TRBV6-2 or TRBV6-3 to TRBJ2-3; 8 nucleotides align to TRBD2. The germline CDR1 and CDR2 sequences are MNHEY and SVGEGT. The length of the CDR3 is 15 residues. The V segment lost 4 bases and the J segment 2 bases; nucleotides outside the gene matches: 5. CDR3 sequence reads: CASSFGGDSTDTQYF. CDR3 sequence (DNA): TGTGCCAGCAGTTTCGGGGGGGACTCCACAGATACGCAGTATTTT.

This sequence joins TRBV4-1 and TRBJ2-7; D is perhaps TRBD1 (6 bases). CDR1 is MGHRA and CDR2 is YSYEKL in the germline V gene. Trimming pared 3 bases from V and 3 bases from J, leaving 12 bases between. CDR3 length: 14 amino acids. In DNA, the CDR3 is TGCGCCAGCAGCCATTCCAGGGGCCACTACGAGCAGTACTTC. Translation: CASSHSRGHYEQYF.

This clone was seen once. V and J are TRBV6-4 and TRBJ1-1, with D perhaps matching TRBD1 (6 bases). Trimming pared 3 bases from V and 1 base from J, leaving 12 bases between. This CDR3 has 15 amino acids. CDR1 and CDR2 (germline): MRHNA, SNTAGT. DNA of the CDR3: TGTGCCAGCAGTGAAGGTCAGGACAGGAACACTGAAGCTTTCTTT. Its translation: CASSEGQDRNTEAFF.

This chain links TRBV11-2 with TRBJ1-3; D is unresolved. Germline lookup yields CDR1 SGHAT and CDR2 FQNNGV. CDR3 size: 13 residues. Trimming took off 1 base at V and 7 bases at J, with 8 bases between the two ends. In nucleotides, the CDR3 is TGTGCCAGCAGCTTAGTCTTTCGGAACACCATATATTTT. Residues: CASSLVFRNTIYF. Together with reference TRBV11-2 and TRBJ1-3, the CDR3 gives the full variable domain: EAGVAQSPRYKIIEKRQSVAFWCNPISGHATLYWYQQILGQGPKLLIQFQNNGVVDDSQLPKDRFSAERLKGVDSTLKIQPAKLEDSAVYLCASSLVFRNTIYFGEGSWLTVV.